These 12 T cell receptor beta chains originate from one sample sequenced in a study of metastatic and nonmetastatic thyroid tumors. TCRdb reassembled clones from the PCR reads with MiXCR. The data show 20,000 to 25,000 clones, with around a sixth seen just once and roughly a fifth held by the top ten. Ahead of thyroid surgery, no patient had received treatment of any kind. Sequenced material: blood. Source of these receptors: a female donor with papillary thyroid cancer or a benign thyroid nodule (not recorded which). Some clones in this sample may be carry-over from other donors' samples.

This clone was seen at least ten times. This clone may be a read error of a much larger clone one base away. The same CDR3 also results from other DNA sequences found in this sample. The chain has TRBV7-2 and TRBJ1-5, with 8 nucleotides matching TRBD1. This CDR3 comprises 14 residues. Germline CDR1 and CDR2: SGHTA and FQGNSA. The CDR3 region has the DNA TGTGCCAGCAGCTTAGCACAGGGGGGTCAGCCCCAGCACTTT. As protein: CASSLAQGGQPQHF.

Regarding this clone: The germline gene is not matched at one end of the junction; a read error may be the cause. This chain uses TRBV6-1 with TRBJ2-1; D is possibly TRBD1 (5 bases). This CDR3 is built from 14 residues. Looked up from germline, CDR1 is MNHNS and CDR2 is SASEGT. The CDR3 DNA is TGTACCAGCAGTGAAGAGACAGTGTCGTCGGAGCAGTTCTTC. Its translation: CTSSEETVSSEQFF.

CDR3 sequence: CSARGLLAGEEEQYF. The CDR3 DNA reads TGCAGTGCTAGGGGTCTACTAGCGGGAGAAGAAGAGCAGTACTTC. This sequence joins TRBV20-1 and TRBJ2-7; TRBD2 aligns across 11 bases. Germline V CDR1 and CDR2: DFQATT, SNEGSKA (reference sequence). The CDR3 spans 15 residues. Unmatched junction bases numbered 11, after V lost 3 bases and J lost 7 bases.

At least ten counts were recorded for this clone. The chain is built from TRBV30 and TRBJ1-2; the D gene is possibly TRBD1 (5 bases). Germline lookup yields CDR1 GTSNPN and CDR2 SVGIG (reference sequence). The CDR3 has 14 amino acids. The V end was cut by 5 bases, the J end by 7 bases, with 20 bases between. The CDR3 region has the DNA TGTGCCTGGGGCTTTACGGGGGAGGCGCCTGGCTACACCTTC. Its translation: CAWGFTGEAPGYTF.

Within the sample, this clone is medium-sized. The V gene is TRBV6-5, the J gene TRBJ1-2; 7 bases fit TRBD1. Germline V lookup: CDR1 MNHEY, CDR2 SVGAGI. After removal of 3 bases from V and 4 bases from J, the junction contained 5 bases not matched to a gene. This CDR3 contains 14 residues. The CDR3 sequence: CASSYGQGGYGYTF. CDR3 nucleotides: TGTGCCAGCAGTTATGGTCAGGGGGGCTATGGCTACACCTTC.

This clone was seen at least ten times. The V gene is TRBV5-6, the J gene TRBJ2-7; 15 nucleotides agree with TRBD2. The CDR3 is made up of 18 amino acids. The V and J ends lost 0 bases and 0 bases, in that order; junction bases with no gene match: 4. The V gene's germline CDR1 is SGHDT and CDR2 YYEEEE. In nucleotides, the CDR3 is TGTGCCAGCAGCTTGGTCGGGACTAGCGGGAGGAGCTCCTACGAGCAGTACTTC. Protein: CASSLVGTSGRSSYEQYF.

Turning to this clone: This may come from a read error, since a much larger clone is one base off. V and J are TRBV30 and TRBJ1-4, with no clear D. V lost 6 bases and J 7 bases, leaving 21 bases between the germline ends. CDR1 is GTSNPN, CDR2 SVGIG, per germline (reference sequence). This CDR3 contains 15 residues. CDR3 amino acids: CACLPSGVVGEKLFF. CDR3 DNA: TGTGCCTGCCTCCCCAGTGGGGTGGTCGGTGAAAAACTGTTTTTT.

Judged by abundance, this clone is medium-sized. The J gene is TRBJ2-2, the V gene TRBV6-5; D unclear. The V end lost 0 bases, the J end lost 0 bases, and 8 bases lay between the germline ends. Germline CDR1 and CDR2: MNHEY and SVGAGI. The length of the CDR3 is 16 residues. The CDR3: CASSYSGPTNTGELFF. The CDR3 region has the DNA TGTGCCAGCAGTTACTCGGGCCCTACGAACACCGGGGAGCTGTTTTTT.

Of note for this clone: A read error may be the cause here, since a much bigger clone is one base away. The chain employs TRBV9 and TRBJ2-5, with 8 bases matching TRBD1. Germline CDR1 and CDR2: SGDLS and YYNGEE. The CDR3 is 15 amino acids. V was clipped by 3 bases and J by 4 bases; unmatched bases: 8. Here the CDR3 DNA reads TGTGCCAGCAGCGACCTCAGGGGGCTTGCAGAGACCCAGTACTTC. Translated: CASSDLRGLAETQYF. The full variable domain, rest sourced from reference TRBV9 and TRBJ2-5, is DSGVTQTPKHLITATGQRVTLRCSPRSGDLSVYWYQQSLDQGLQFLIQYYNGEERAKGNILERFSAQQFPDLHSELNLSSLELGDSALYFCASSDLRGLAETQYFGPGTRLLVL.

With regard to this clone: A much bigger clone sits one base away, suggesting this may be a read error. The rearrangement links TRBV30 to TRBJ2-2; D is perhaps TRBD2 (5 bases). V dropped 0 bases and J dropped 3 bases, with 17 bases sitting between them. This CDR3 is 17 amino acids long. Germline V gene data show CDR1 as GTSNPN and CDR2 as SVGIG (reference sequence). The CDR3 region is CAWSVRRWRIDTGELFF. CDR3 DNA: TGTGCCTGGAGTGTACGGAGGTGGCGCATCGACACCGGGGAGCTGTTTTTT.

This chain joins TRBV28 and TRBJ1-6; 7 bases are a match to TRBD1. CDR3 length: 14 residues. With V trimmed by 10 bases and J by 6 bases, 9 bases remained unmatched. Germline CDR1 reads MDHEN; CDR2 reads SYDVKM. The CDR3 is CANRPGTANSPLHF. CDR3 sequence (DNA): TGTGCCAACAGACCAGGGACAGCTAATTCACCCCTCCACTTT.

The CDR3 DNA reads as TGTGCCAGCAGCAAAGAGGTCGTTTACAATGAGCAGTTCTTC. It codes for CASSKEVVYNEQFF. V and J are TRBV12-3 or TRBV12-4 and TRBJ2-1; D gene unclear. This CDR3 is built from 14 residues. Trimming cost V 6 bases and J 4 bases, with 13 bases left between them.